Listed here is a single TCR beta chain. The data stem from a study of blood T cell repertoires in COVID-19. The CDR3 spans 18 residues. The germline V gene has CDR1 SGHRS and CDR2 YFSETQ. V trimming: 4 bases; J trimming: 5 bases; junction bases outside the gene matches: 15. The table came from immunoSEQ multiplex PCR; TCRdb's copy has only in-frame clones and leaves some out. The sample consists of around 250,000 clones, 85% to 90% of them appearing once. Sequencing was done on a sample of peripheral blood. The V gene is TRBV5-1, the J gene TRBJ2-5, with 12 bases identical to TRBD2. This clonotype was obtained from a woman aged 55-69 years with COVID-19, enrolled during active disease. CDR3 nucleotide sequence: TGCGCCAGCAGCGGGGCCTACTCGACTAGCGGGGGTTGGGAGACCCAGTACTTC. It translates to CASSGAYSTSGGWETQYF.